Listed below are T cell receptor beta chains from one sample, sequenced in a study. From the RT-PCR reads, TCRdb called clonotypes with MiXCR, one entry per CDR3 protein. Here the sample spans about 700,000 distinct CDR3 sequences, approximately 15% being singletons. Sequenced input: memory CD4+ T cells from blood. The source is a female donor in good health, serving as a healthy control. The CDR3 runs from the conserved cysteine through the conserved F or W. A D gene is named only where the DNA matches it firmly. Clone size is shown for a subset of rows, as once, few, many or a class of expanded clone.

CDR3 protein: CASSTGNAPNPLHF
CDR3 DNA: TGTGCCAGCAGCACAGGGAACGCTCCCAACCCCCTCCACTTT
J gene: TRBJ1-6
V gene: TRBV6-5
clone size: few
D gene: NA

CDR3 protein: CSARGGGGLVSSYNEQFF
CDR3 DNA: TGCAGTGCTAGGGGGGGGGGCGGACTAGTAAGCTCCTACAATGAGCAGTTCTTC
J gene: TRBJ2-1
V gene: TRBV20-1
clone size: few
D gene: NA

CDR3 protein: CAWSVSGELFF
CDR3 DNA: TGTGCCTGGAGTGTGAGCGGGGAGCTGTTTTTT
J gene: TRBJ2-2
V gene: TRBV30
clone size: few
D gene: NA

CDR3 protein: CSARDSSGVNTEAFF
CDR3 DNA: TGCAGTGCTAGAGATTCATCGGGGGTTAACACTGAAGCTTTCTTT
J gene: TRBJ1-1
V gene: TRBV20-1
clone size: many
D gene: NA

CDR3 protein: CSARQGVTNTEAFF
CDR3 DNA: TGCAGTGCTAGACAGGGGGTAACGAACACTGAAGCTTTCTTT
J gene: TRBJ1-1
V gene: TRBV20-1
clone size: few
D gene: TRBD1

CDR3 protein: CASSLFGGPYEQYF
CDR3 DNA: TGTGCCAGCAGCTTATTCGGGGGGCCCTACGAGCAGTACTTC
J gene: TRBJ2-7
V gene: TRBV7-9
clone size: NA
D gene: NA

CDR3 protein: CSARETGNQPQHF
CDR3 DNA: TGCAGTGCTAGAGAGACAGGCAATCAGCCCCAGCATTTT
J gene: TRBJ1-5
V gene: TRBV20-1
clone size: many
D gene: NA

CDR3 protein: CASSNRDRGTDTQYF
CDR3 DNA: TGTGCCAGCAGTAACCGGGACAGGGGCACAGATACGCAGTATTTT
J gene: TRBJ2-3
V gene: TRBV6-1
clone size: NA
D gene: TRBD1

CDR3 protein: CASSFGQSQYF
CDR3 DNA: TGTGCCAGCAGTTTTGGACAGTCGCAGTATTTT
J gene: TRBJ2-3
V gene: TRBV12-3/TRBV12-4
clone size: many
D gene: NA

CDR3 protein: CASSYNIGYSYEQYF
CDR3 DNA: TGCGCCAGCAGCTACAATATAGGCTACTCCTACGAGCAGTACTTC
J gene: TRBJ2-7
V gene: TRBV5-1
clone size: many
D gene: NA

CDR3 protein: CASSQDFLAQETQYF
CDR3 DNA: TGTGCCAGCAGCCAAGATTTTCTAGCACAAGAGACCCAGTACTTC
J gene: TRBJ2-5
V gene: TRBV4-2
clone size: few
D gene: NA

CDR3 protein: CASSEMRGTEKLFF
CDR3 DNA: TGTGCCAGCTCAGAGATGCGGGGAACGGAAAAACTGTTTTTT
J gene: TRBJ1-4
V gene: TRBV18
clone size: NA
D gene: NA

CDR3 protein: CSAATGNQPQHF
CDR3 DNA: TGCAGTGCTGCGACAGGCAATCAGCCCCAGCATTTT
J gene: TRBJ1-5
V gene: TRBV20-1
clone size: few
D gene: NA

CDR3 protein: CASTDSLVEQYF
CDR3 DNA: TGTGCCAGCACGGACAGCCTGGTCGAGCAGTACTTC
J gene: TRBJ2-7
V gene: TRBV7-9
clone size: many
D gene: NA

CDR3 protein: CASSWGHWEQYF
CDR3 DNA: TGTGCCAGCAGTTGGGGGCATTGGGAGCAGTACTTC
J gene: TRBJ2-7
V gene: TRBV6-2/TRBV6-3
clone size: NA
D gene: NA

CDR3 protein: CASSQAGTGAEQYF
CDR3 DNA: TGTGCCAGCAGCCAGGCCGGGACAGGGGCCGAGCAGTACTTC
J gene: TRBJ2-7
V gene: TRBV4-2
clone size: NA
D gene: TRBD1

CDR3 protein: CASSWGREGEQYF
CDR3 DNA: TGTGCCAGCAGCTGGGGCAGGGAAGGAGAGCAGTACTTC
J gene: TRBJ2-7
V gene: TRBV11-1
clone size: NA
D gene: NA

CDR3 protein: CASSWTETQYF
CDR3 DNA: TGTGCCAGCAGCTGGACGGAGACCCAGTACTTC
J gene: TRBJ2-5
V gene: TRBV7-2
clone size: NA
D gene: NA

CDR3 protein: CASSRTGLAGNLDTQYF
CDR3 DNA: TGTGCCAGCAGCCGAACGGGACTAGCGGGGAACCTAGATACGCAGTATTTT
J gene: TRBJ2-3
V gene: TRBV7-2
clone size: few
D gene: TRBD2

CDR3 protein: CASYSGRAPDTQYF
CDR3 DNA: TGTGCCAGCTATAGCGGGAGGGCCCCAGATACGCAGTATTTT
J gene: TRBJ2-3
V gene: TRBV2
clone size: NA
D gene: TRBD2

CDR3 protein: CASRTRGIGTGELFF
CDR3 DNA: TGTGCCAGCAGGACAAGGGGAATCGGCACCGGGGAGCTGTTTTTT
J gene: TRBJ2-2
V gene: TRBV12-3/TRBV12-4
clone size: NA
D gene: NA

CDR3 protein: CASTSSGRPTDTQYF
CDR3 DNA: TGTGCCAGCACTAGTAGCGGGAGACCAACAGATACGCAGTATTTT
J gene: TRBJ2-3
V gene: TRBV28
clone size: NA
D gene: TRBD2

CDR3 protein: CASSFGVSGEQYF
CDR3 DNA: TGTGCCAGCAGTTTTGGGGTTTCAGGGGAGCAGTACTTC
J gene: TRBJ2-7
V gene: TRBV27
clone size: many
D gene: NA

CDR3 protein: CSVVGGRALNEQYF
CDR3 DNA: TGCAGCGTTGTGGGCGGGAGGGCCTTAAACGAGCAGTACTTC
J gene: TRBJ2-7
V gene: TRBV29-1
clone size: many
D gene: TRBD2

CDR3 protein: CSARTAGGPGDTQYF
CDR3 DNA: TGCAGTGCTAGGACTGCGGGAGGGCCGGGAGATACGCAGTATTTT
J gene: TRBJ2-3
V gene: TRBV20-1
clone size: many
D gene: TRBD2

CDR3 protein: CASSSPFKFQEAFF
CDR3 DNA: TGTGCCAGCAGTTCCCCGTTTAAATTTCAGGAAGCTTTCTTT
J gene: TRBJ1-1
V gene: TRBV6-2/TRBV6-3
clone size: many
D gene: NA

CDR3 protein: CASSYYRREGTGELFF
CDR3 DNA: TGTGCCAGTAGTTATTATCGCAGGGAAGGGACCGGGGAGCTGTTTTTT
J gene: TRBJ2-2
V gene: TRBV19
clone size: NA
D gene: NA

CDR3 protein: CASSESGQRYGYTF
CDR3 DNA: TGCGCCAGCAGTGAGTCGGGACAGCGCTATGGCTACACCTTC
J gene: TRBJ1-2
V gene: TRBV10-2
clone size: few
D gene: TRBD1

CDR3 protein: CASSPRGASGRSSNEQFF
CDR3 DNA: TGTGCCAGCAGCCCAAGGGGGGCTAGCGGGAGAAGCTCCAATGAGCAGTTCTTC
J gene: TRBJ2-1
V gene: TRBV4-2
clone size: NA
D gene: TRBD2

CDR3 protein: CASGGGLAAEQYF
CDR3 DNA: TGTGCCAGCGGAGGTGGACTAGCGGCCGAGCAGTACTTC
J gene: TRBJ2-7
V gene: TRBV7-9
clone size: once
D gene: TRBD2

CDR3 protein: CASSFPGTRVDTQYF
CDR3 DNA: TGTGCCAGCAGCTTCCCCGGGACTAGAGTAGATACGCAGTATTTT
J gene: TRBJ2-3
V gene: TRBV7-9
clone size: few
D gene: TRBD2

CDR3 protein: CSVGTAGSGGYSNQPQHF
CDR3 DNA: TGCAGCGTCGGGACAGCGGGATCTGGCGGGTATAGCAATCAGCCCCAGCATTTT
J gene: TRBJ1-5
V gene: TRBV29-1
clone size: few
D gene: TRBD1

CDR3 protein: CASSSTGMVYEQYF
CDR3 DNA: TGTGCCAGCAGCTCCACCGGGATGGTCTACGAGCAGTACTTC
J gene: TRBJ2-7
V gene: TRBV11-2
clone size: few
D gene: NA

CDR3 protein: CASTHPTGFGSSGANVLTF
CDR3 DNA: TGTGCCAGCACCCACCCCACAGGGTTCGGGAGCTCTGGGGCCAACGTCCTGACTTTC
J gene: TRBJ2-6
V gene: TRBV12-3/TRBV12-4
clone size: NA
D gene: NA

CDR3 protein: CASKIGFSTDTQYF
CDR3 DNA: TGTGCCAGCAAGATAGGGTTTAGCACAGATACGCAGTATTTT
J gene: TRBJ2-3
V gene: TRBV6-2/TRBV6-3
clone size: NA
D gene: NA

CDR3 protein: CSALLRDGRNQPQHF
CDR3 DNA: TGCAGTGCTCTGCTCCGGGACGGACGTAATCAGCCCCAGCATTTT
J gene: TRBJ1-5
V gene: TRBV20-1
clone size: many
D gene: NA